This T cell receptor (beta chain) was captured in a study of blood T cell repertoires in COVID-19. Background on the study: COVID-19 samples, acute and convalescent, were from the United States, Italy and Spain.

Those enrolled, adults aged roughly 18 to 90 years, came from about two dozen US areas. Cohort 3 recovery required two negative PCRs, clearance, or symptom resolution. Original handling: Amplification from reference gene primers served as the basis for estimated nucleated cell counts. Measured with immunoSEQ multiplex PCR; TCRdb has only the in-frame clones, and not every one. Clonal size and the V and J genes are those of that table, whereas D and trimming came from the DNA. The profile covers fewer than 350,000 clones, with roughly 90% appearing a single time and 4% to 6% taken by the ten largest. The receptor was isolated from a man aged 55 to 70 who had recovered from COVID-19. Sequences were obtained from PBMCs or T cells enriched from blood (not recorded which).

This chain's CDR3 is CASSGWGQGEAGYTF. CDR3 bases: TGTGCCAGCAGTGGCTGGGGACAGGGGGAAGCAGGCTACACCTTC. The V and J genes are TRBV27 and TRBJ1-2; 11 bases align to TRBD1. CDR1 and CDR2 from the germline V gene are MNHEY and SMNVEV (reference sequence). J was trimmed by 8 bases and V by 5 bases; bases with no gene match: 10. CDR3 size: 15 residues.